A selection of T cell receptor beta chains follows, all from one sample in a study of T cells after yellow fever vaccination. TCRdb reprocessed the 5' RACE reads with MiXCR, giving one entry per CDR3 protein. The sample has 450,000 to 550,000 distinct CDR3 sequences, about a fifth seen once. Specimen: PBMCs, collected roughly 20 days after the first yellow fever vaccination. These receptors were collected from a man in his late teens or twenties who received the YFV17D yellow fever vaccine. Each CDR3 is given with its conserved first and last residue. Each record gives: CDR3 length, clone size, J gene, D gene, V gene, CDR3 protein, CDR3 DNA. A D gene is named only where the DNA matches it firmly. For some rows the clone size is stated as once, few or many, or as a class when expanded; others skip it.

>14|-|TRBJ2-7|-|TRBV27
CASKNGGHPFEQYF
TGTGCCAGCAAAAATGGGGGACACCCATTCGAGCAGTACTTC
>17|few|TRBJ2-6|-|TRBV5-1
CASSLATGTSGANVLTF
TGCGCCAGCAGCTTGGCTACAGGGACCTCTGGGGCCAACGTCCTGACTTTC
>15|-|TRBJ2-5|-|TRBV10-3
CAISEEGTGEETQYF
TGTGCCATCAGTGAAGAGGGGACGGGGGAAGAGACCCAGTACTTC
>15|-|TRBJ2-5|TRBD1|TRBV6-5
CASNYGQGTQETQYF
TGTGCCAGCAATTATGGACAGGGAACACAAGAGACCCAGTACTTC
>12|few|TRBJ2-2|-|TRBV12-3/TRBV12-4
CASSTGYRELFF
TGTGCCAGCAGTACAGGGTACCGGGAGCTGTTTTTT
>14|-|TRBJ1-2|-|TRBV7-9
CASSLASSTNGYTF
TGTGCCAGCAGCTTAGCTTCATCCACCAATGGCTACACCTTC
>14|-|TRBJ1-1|TRBD1|TRBV10-2
CASTRDSRNTEAFF
TGCGCCAGCACCAGGGACAGCCGGAACACTGAAGCTTTCTTT
>15|few|TRBJ2-1|TRBD2|TRBV7-6
CASSLAPGGLNEQFF
TGTGCCAGCAGCTTAGCACCGGGGGGGCTGAATGAGCAGTTCTTC
>12|many|TRBJ2-3|-|TRBV12-3/TRBV12-4
CASSSRGDTQYF
TGTGCCAGCAGCAGTAGGGGGGATACGCAGTATTTT
>14|-|TRBJ1-5|-|TRBV7-2
CASRGPGYNQPQHF
TGTGCCAGCAGAGGTCCGGGCTACAATCAGCCCCAGCATTTT
>13|-|TRBJ2-5|TRBD1|TRBV20-1
CSPVTGGREVQYF
TGCAGTCCTGTGACAGGGGGACGAGAGGTCCAGTACTTC
>14|many|TRBJ2-7|-|TRBV7-2
CASSLGGGYDEQYF
TGTGCCAGCAGTTTGGGCGGAGGCTATGACGAGCAGTACTTC
>11|-|TRBJ1-1|-|TRBV19
CASSMRGTAFF
TGTGCCAGTAGTATGAGGGGGACTGCTTTCTTT
>16|-|TRBJ2-5|TRBD2|TRBV15
CATSRDGSGGQETQYF
TGTGCCACCAGCAGAGATGGTAGCGGGGGGCAAGAGACCCAGTACTTC
>13|-|TRBJ2-7|-|TRBV25-1
CANLRTSPYEQYF
TGTGCCAACTTGAGGACAAGCCCCTACGAGCAGTACTTC
>17|-|TRBJ2-3|TRBD2|TRBV9
CASSVAKERGETDTQYF
TGTGCCAGCAGCGTAGCTAAAGAGCGGGGGGAGACAGATACGCAGTATTTT
>14|-|TRBJ2-2|-|TRBV7-9
CASSRNYQSGELFF
TGTGCCAGCAGCCGGAACTACCAATCCGGGGAGCTGTTTTTT
>14|-|TRBJ1-2|-|TRBV18
CASSAEQGTGGYTF
TGTGCCAGCTCAGCGGAACAGGGTACGGGTGGCTACACCTTC
>16|-|TRBJ2-5|-|TRBV7-8
CASSLERARTRETQYF
TGTGCCAGCAGCTTAGAACGGGCTCGAACGCGGGAGACCCAGTACTTC
>16|many|TRBJ2-2|-|TRBV7-2
CASSFAGVTNTGELFF
TGTGCCAGCAGCTTCGCTGGGGTGACGAACACCGGGGAGCTGTTTTTT
>15|few|TRBJ2-3|-|TRBV5-1
CASSLTARRTDTQYF
TGCGCCAGCAGCTTAACCGCCCGCAGAACAGATACGCAGTATTTT
>16|few|TRBJ2-3|TRBD2|TRBV4-1
CASSQELAGNTDTQYF
TGCGCCAGCAGCCAAGAACTAGCGGGAAACACAGATACGCAGTATTTT
>13|-|TRBJ1-1|TRBD1|TRBV5-4
CASNRDRDSEAFF
TGTGCCAGCAACCGGGACAGGGACTCTGAAGCTTTCTTT
>14|few|TRBJ1-1|-|TRBV7-2
CASRRNSGRTEAFF
TGTGCCAGCAGACGAAACTCAGGGCGGACTGAAGCTTTCTTT
>14|-|TRBJ2-2|TRBD1|TRBV20-1
CSARGQDGTGELFF
TGCAGTGCTAGGGGACAGGACGGCACCGGGGAGCTGTTTTTT
>15|-|TRBJ1-2|-|TRBV21-1
CASSPPRTGTYGYTF
TGTGCCAGCAGCCCCCCCCGAACCGGGACATATGGCTACACCTTC
>19|few|TRBJ2-3|TRBD2|TRBV4-2
CASSPYTSGDAPSTDTQYF
TGTGCCAGCAGCCCGTATACTAGCGGGGACGCCCCTAGCACAGATACGCAGTATTTT
>13|few|TRBJ2-1|-|TRBV3-1
CASSQGALVEQFF
TGTGCCAGCAGCCAGGGGGCTTTGGTTGAGCAGTTCTTC
>14|-|TRBJ1-1|TRBD1|TRBV14
CASSGGQGETEAFF
TGTGCCAGCAGCGGGGGACAGGGGGAAACTGAAGCTTTCTTT
>14|-|TRBJ2-5|TRBD2|TRBV12-3/TRBV12-4
CASSPQRGQETQYF
TGTGCCAGCAGTCCCCAGCGGGGCCAAGAGACCCAGTACTTC
>16|-|TRBJ1-1|-|TRBV5-1
CASSPRVGVENTEAFF
TGCGCCAGCAGCCCCCGGGTGGGGGTGGAGAACACTGAAGCTTTCTTT
>11|few|TRBJ2-7|TRBD1|TRBV5-4
CASSFGQEEYF
TGTGCCAGCAGCTTTGGACAGGAGGAGTACTTC
>15|-|TRBJ2-5|-|TRBV18
CASSPRTDNQETQYF
TGTGCCAGCTCACCACGGACCGACAACCAAGAGACCCAGTACTTC
>13|-|TRBJ1-5|-|TRBV20-1
CSAIKDSNQPQHF
TGCAGTGCTATCAAGGACAGCAATCAGCCCCAGCATTTT
>14|-|TRBJ1-1|TRBD1|TRBV5-1
CASSGRQGNTEAFF
TGCGCCAGCAGCGGCCGACAGGGGAACACTGAAGCTTTCTTT
>12|-|TRBJ1-4|-|TRBV5-1
CASTDFEAKLFF
TGCGCCAGCACCGATTTTGAAGCAAAACTGTTTTTT
>14|few|TRBJ2-3|-|TRBV27
CASSLVGATDTQYF
TGTGCCAGCAGTTTGGTAGGGGCAACAGATACGCAGTATTTT
>16|-|TRBJ2-2|-|TRBV5-1
CASSLESRSNTGELFF
TGCGCCAGCAGCTTGGAGTCAAGGTCGAACACCGGGGAGCTGTTTTTT
>13|few|TRBJ1-1|-|TRBV4-3
CASSQLQGTEAFF
TGCGCCAGCAGCCAGCTACAGGGCACTGAAGCTTTCTTT
>15|-|TRBJ1-5|-|TRBV2
CASSEAYSRGQPQHF
TGTGCCAGCAGTGAAGCTTACAGCCGGGGGCAGCCCCAGCATTTT
>21|few|TRBJ2-1|-|TRBV29-1
CSVEGRVVRGGSVRSYNEQFF
TGCAGCGTTGAAGGACGGGTAGTGCGCGGGGGCAGCGTAAGGTCCTACAATGAGCAGTTCTTC
>14|-|TRBJ2-5|TRBD1|TRBV2
CASKQRDSQETQYF
TGTGCCAGCAAGCAACGGGACAGCCAAGAGACCCAGTACTTC
>16|-|TRBJ2-1|TRBD2|TRBV20-1
CSASPTSGGASNEQFF
TGCAGTGCTAGTCCGACTAGCGGGGGGGCCTCCAATGAGCAGTTCTTC
>15|many|TRBJ2-7|TRBD1|TRBV5-1
CASSLQGQGPYEQYF
TGCGCCAGCAGCCTCCAAGGACAGGGTCCCTACGAGCAGTACTTC
>14|few|TRBJ2-5|TRBD2|TRBV3-1
CASSQDGGRETQYF
TGTGCCAGCAGCCAGGACGGGGGGAGAGAGACCCAGTACTTC
>14|once|TRBJ2-1|-|TRBV14
CASSQDSYDNEQFF
TGTGCCAGCAGCCAAGACAGCTACGACAATGAGCAGTTCTTC